This T cell receptor (beta chain) comes out of a study of OX40 agonist ivuxolimab in advanced cancers. Points from the study as a whole: Relative to CD4+ cells, CD8+ T cells on average had more expanded clones. With doses of 0.1 to 3.0 mg/kg, CD4+ and CD8+ blood T cells had undergone clonal expansion by week 6.

Measured with immunoSEQ multiplex PCR; TCRdb has only the in-frame clones, and not every one. The table includes about 73,000 clones, more than 80% detected once. The V gene lost 5 bases and the J gene lost 1 base, with 8 bases spanning the gap. From germline, CDR1 is SGHTA and CDR2 FQGTGA. The CDR3 loop spans 13 amino acids. A word on this clone: Its antigen is undetermined.

The TCR sequence derives from an adult with an advanced solid tumor such as melanoma, head and neck, liver or kidney cancer. This material consisted of CD4+ or CD8+ T cells sorted from blood, taken in a trial of the OX40 agonist ivuxolimab. V and J are TRBV7-3 and TRBJ1-1; no firm D call. The CDR3 is CASSAAENTEAFF. Here the CDR3 DNA reads TGTGCCAGCAGCGCCGCAGAGAACACTGAAGCTTTCTTT.